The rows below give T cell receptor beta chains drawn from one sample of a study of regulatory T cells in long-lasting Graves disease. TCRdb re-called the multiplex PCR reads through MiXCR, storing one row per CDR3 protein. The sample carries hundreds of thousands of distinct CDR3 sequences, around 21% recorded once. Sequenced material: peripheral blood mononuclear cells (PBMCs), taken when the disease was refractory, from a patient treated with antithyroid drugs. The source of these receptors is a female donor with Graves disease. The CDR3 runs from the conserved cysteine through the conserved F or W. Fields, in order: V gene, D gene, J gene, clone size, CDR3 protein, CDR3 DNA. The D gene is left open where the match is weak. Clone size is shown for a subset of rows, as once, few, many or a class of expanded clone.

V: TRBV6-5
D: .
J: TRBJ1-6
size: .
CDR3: CASSYTEDFSPLHF
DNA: TGTGCCAGCAGTTACACCGAGGACTTCTCACCCCTCCACTTT

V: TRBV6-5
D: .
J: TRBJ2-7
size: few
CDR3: CASSYRDLRLYEQYF
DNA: TGTGCCAGCAGTTACCGGGACCTCCGGCTCTACGAGCAGTACTTC

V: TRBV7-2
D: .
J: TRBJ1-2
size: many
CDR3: CASSLVSGYVDGYTF
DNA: TGTGCCAGCAGCTTAGTTTCAGGGTATGTGGATGGCTACACCTTC

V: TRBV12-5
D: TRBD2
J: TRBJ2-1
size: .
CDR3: CASGSDLGTSGRGEQFF
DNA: TGTGCTAGTGGTTCGGACTTAGGGACTAGCGGGAGGGGTGAGCAGTTCTTC

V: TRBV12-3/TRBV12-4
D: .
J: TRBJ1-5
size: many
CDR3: CASRGVRQPQHF
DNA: TGTGCCAGCAGGGGGGTGAGGCAGCCCCAGCATTTT

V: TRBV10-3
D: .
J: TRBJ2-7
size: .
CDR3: CAISEGNEGYEQYF
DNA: TGTGCCATCAGTGAGGGTAACGAAGGATACGAGCAGTACTTC

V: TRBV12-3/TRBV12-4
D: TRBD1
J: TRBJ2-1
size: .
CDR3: CASIPTGTAYNEQFF
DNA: TGTGCCAGCATTCCTACCGGGACAGCCTACAATGAGCAGTTCTTC

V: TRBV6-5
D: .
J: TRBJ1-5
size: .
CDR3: CASSYLRGRINQPQHF
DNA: TGTGCCAGCAGTTACTTGCGGGGAAGGATAAATCAGCCCCAGCATTTT

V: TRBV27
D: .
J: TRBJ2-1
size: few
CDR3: CASSPRAGPWGEQFF
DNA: TGTGCCAGCAGTCCACGGGCGGGGCCCTGGGGAGAGCAGTTCTTC

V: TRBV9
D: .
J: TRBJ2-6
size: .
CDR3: CASSVFEQVLSGANVLTF
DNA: TGTGCCAGCAGCGTATTTGAACAGGTTCTCTCTGGGGCCAACGTCCTGACTTTC

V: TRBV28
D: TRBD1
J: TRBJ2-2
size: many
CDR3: CASSFHVTGDRRDGELFF
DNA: TGTGCCAGCAGTTTTCATGTCACGGGGGACAGGAGAGACGGGGAGCTGTTTTTT

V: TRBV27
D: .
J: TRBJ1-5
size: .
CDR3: CASSLHILDGEPQHF
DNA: TGTGCCAGCAGTTTGCATATACTAGATGGGGAGCCCCAGCATTTT

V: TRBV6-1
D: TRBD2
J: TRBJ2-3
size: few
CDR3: CASSAPGTSGSGDTQYF
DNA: TGTGCCAGCAGTGCCCCCGGGACTAGCGGGAGTGGAGATACGCAGTATTTT

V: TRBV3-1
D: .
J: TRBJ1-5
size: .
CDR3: CASSSGVYSNQPQHF
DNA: TGTGCCAGCAGTTCAGGTGTATATAGCAATCAGCCCCAGCATTTT

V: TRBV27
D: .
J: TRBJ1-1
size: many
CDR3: CASSLLGLGTEAFF
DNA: TGTGCCAGCAGTTTGTTAGGGTTGGGGACTGAAGCTTTCTTT

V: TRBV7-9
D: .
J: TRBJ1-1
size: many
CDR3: CASSSDEDAAFF
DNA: TGTGCCAGCAGCTCTGATGAGGATGCAGCTTTCTTT

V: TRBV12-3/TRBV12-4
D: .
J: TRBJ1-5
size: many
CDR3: CASSSPKDAQPQHF
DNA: TGTGCCAGCAGTTCCCCAAAGGATGCCCAGCCCCAGCATTTT